This TCR beta chain was sequenced for a study of PD-1 blockade in mismatch repair-deficient tumors. The assay was immunoSEQ multiplex PCR, and TCRdb's table has in-frame clones only and misses some. The data show 35,000 to 40,000 clones, roughly 77% seen once. Unmatched junction bases numbered 5, after V lost 3 bases and J lost 1 base. The CDR3 contains 17 residues. The germline gives CDR1 SGHRS, CDR2 YFSETQ. The specimen comprised peripheral blood, sampled 4 weeks after starting pembrolizumab. The TCR originated in an adult with mismatch repair-deficient cancer. This chain connects TRBV5-1 to TRBJ2-5; TRBD2 matches at 14 bases. CDR3: CASSSGTSGGPQETQYF. The CDR3 coding sequence is TGCGCCAGCAGCTCCGGGACTAGCGGGGGCCCCCAAGAGACCCAGTACTTC.